The 26 T cell receptor beta chains presented below share a single source sample, sequenced in a study of cytomegalovirus exposure and HLA in healthy donors. Primers for the PCR totalled 60 Vbeta and 13 Jbeta. Profiled with immunoSEQ multiplex PCR; TCRdb holds only in-frame clones, not every one. The sample lists some 120,000 clones, roughly two thirds seen once, with 1.6% in the top ten. Source material: PBMCs. All receptors come from a young man in good health and CMV-seropositive.

The chain links TRBV7-3 to TRBJ2-3; D call uncertain. V lost 3 bases, J lost 2 bases, and 18 bases lay in between. The CDR3 runs 17 residues. Germline V gene data show CDR1 as SGHTA and CDR2 as FQGTGA. CDR3 nucleotide sequence: TGTGCCAGCAGCTTGTCCGGGTCTCTTACCTTCACAGATACGCAGTATTTT. Its protein product is CASSLSGSLTFTDTQYF.

V is TRBV11-1 and J is TRBJ2-7, with 7 bases that match TRBD2. V shed 5 bases, J shed 2 bases, and the junction held 3 bases outside the gene matches. This CDR3 region has 13 residues. In germline, CDR1 is SGHAT, CDR2 FQDESV (reference sequence). CDR3 residues: CASSRDYAYEQYF. The CDR3 nucleotides read TGTGCCAGCAGCCGGGACTACGCCTACGAGCAGTACTTC.

V is TRBV18 and J is TRBJ1-2; D is unresolved. Per germline, CDR1 KGHSH and CDR2 LQKENI. The CDR3 is 15 amino acids. V shed 0 bases and J shed 7 bases, with 15 bases lying between them. Here the CDR3 reads CASSPPLSYAGGYTF. Here the CDR3 DNA reads TGTGCCAGCTCACCACCCTTGTCGTACGCGGGTGGCTACACCTTC.

This clone came up a few times. This rearrangement joins TRBV2 to TRBJ2-1; 8 bases agree with TRBD2. The germline V gene encodes CDR1 SNHLY and CDR2 FYNNEI. J was trimmed by 4 bases and V by 8 bases; bases with no gene match: 7. The CDR3 loop spans 14 amino acids. Written as DNA, the CDR3 is TGTGCCAGCTGGGTTGCGGGAGGTTACAATGAGCAGTTCTTC. It specifies CASWVAGGYNEQFF.

This clone was seen only a few times. The chain links TRBV10-1 to TRBJ1-1, with D hard to call. Germline CDR1 is WNHNN and CDR2 is SYGVQD (reference sequence). The V and J ends lost 0 bases and 1 base respectively, with 9 bases between them. This CDR3 region has 15 residues. CDR3 sequence (DNA): TGCGCCAGCAGTGAGTCGATAGCGGGGAACACTGAAGCTTTCTTT. It encodes CASSESIAGNTEAFF.

The rearrangement joins TRBV15 to TRBJ2-7, with 10 bases matching TRBD2. V dropped 1 base and J dropped 4; count of bases not matched to a gene: 4. This CDR3 is built from 15 residues. Germline CDR1 LNHNV, CDR2 YYDKDF (reference sequence). The CDR3 nucleotides read TGTGCCACCAGCAGAGCCGAGACTAGCGGGTACGAGCAGTACTTC. It specifies CATSRAETSGYEQYF.

The chain combines TRBV10-3 with TRBJ2-5, with D hard to call. V was pared by 4 bases and J by 5 bases, with 11 bases between. Germline loops: CDR1 ENHRY, CDR2 SYGVKD. The CDR3 spans 13 residues. CDR3 nucleotides: TGTGCCATCAGTGTACGTATCGGGGAGACCCAGTACTTC. It yields the protein CAISVRIGETQYF.

V and J are TRBV7-3 and TRBJ2-3; 9 nucleotides align to TRBD2. The CDR3 is made up of 16 amino acids. Germline CDR1 SGHTA, CDR2 FQGTGA. V lost 8 bases and J lost 8; bases outside the gene matches: 17. DNA of the CDR3: TGTGCCAGCCCACCCCGGTCTAGCGGGATTTTCCCTACGCAGTATTTT. Protein sequence: CASPPRSSGIFPTQYF.

The chain joins TRBV6-6 to TRBJ2-5; D might be TRBD2 (5 bases). V was trimmed by 0 bases and J by 5 bases, leaving 13 bases between them. This CDR3 is built from 15 residues. The germline V gene has CDR1 MNHNY and CDR2 SVGAGI (reference sequence). In DNA form, the CDR3 reads TGTGCCAGCAGTTACTCTGTCCCGGGAAGTGAGACCCAGTACTTC. Translating gives CASSYSVPGSETQYF.

The rearrangement links TRBV7-9 to TRBJ2-1; 9 nucleotides agree with TRBD2. Germline V gives CDR1 SEHNR, CDR2 FQNEAQ (reference sequence). The CDR3 sequence is 15 residues long. V lost 3 bases to trimming and J lost 1 base; unmatched junction nucleotides: 1. The CDR3 here is CASSFLAGSYNEQFF. In DNA form, the CDR3 reads TGTGCCAGCAGCTTTCTAGCGGGATCCTACAATGAGCAGTTCTTC. The full variable domain, rest sourced from reference TRBV7-9 and TRBJ2-1, is DTGVSQNPRHKITKRGQNVTFRCDPISEHNRLYWYRQTLGQGPEFLTYFQNEAQLEKSRLLSDRFSAERPKGSFSTLEIQRTEQGDSAMYLCASSFLAGSYNEQFFGPGTRLTVL.

The table lists this clone with a few counts. As DNA, the CDR3 is TGTGCCAGCAGTGAGGGGGTTTTTCAGGGGGCTATTGTAGGGAACACTGAAGCTTTCTTT. This sequence encodes CASSEGVFQGAIVGNTEAFF. This rearrangement joins TRBV2 to TRBJ1-1; 8 nucleotides agree with TRBD1. Germline-derived CDR1 and CDR2 are SNHLY and FYNNEI. J lost 1 base, V lost 3 bases, and 19 bases had no gene match. This CDR3 is built from 20 residues.

This clone appeared a few times. This chain uses TRBV6-1 with TRBJ2-5; D is uncertain. The DNA end is more similar to TRBJ2-7, so the J call may be wrong. The CDR3 covers 14 residues. Germline loops: CDR1 MNHNS, CDR2 SASEGT. The DNA for the CDR3 is TGTGCCAGCAGTGAAGCTCGGTTGAACTACGAGCAGTACTTC. Translated, it gives CASSEARLNYEQYF.

V gene TRBV11-2 combines with J gene TRBJ1-4; 7 nucleotides agree with TRBD1. Germline lookup yields CDR1 SGHAT and CDR2 FQNNGV. This CDR3 is 15 amino acids long. Trimming at V came to 4 bases and at J to 8 bases, leaving 10 bases not matched to a gene. The CDR3 protein is CASSSRQGGVEKLFF. CDR3 in DNA: TGTGCCAGCAGCTCGAGACAGGGCGGAGTGGAAAAACTGTTTTTT.

The V gene is TRBV27, the J gene TRBJ2-4; 8 nucleotides agree with TRBD1. J was trimmed by 9 bases and V by 4 bases; bases with no gene match: 11. The CDR3 length is 15 residues. CDR1 MNHEY and CDR2 SMNVEV come from the germline V gene (reference sequence). CDR3 protein: CASSSDAGGNGIQYF. In DNA, the CDR3 is TGTGCCAGCAGTTCAGATGCAGGGGGCAACGGCATTCAGTACTTC.

This chain joins TRBV14 and TRBJ2-7, with 9 bases aligning to TRBD2. This CDR3 region has 15 residues. CDR1 and CDR2 from the germline V gene are SGHDN and FVKESK. The V gene end was trimmed by 6 bases and the J gene end by 2 bases; junction bases not matched to a gene: 8. This CDR3 is CASSIGLAPTYEQYF. In DNA, the CDR3 is TGTGCCAGCAGTATAGGACTAGCGCCAACCTACGAGCAGTACTTC.

V gene TRBV9 combines with J gene TRBJ1-1; 9 bases map to TRBD1. V lost 1 base to trimming and J lost 4 bases; unmatched junction nucleotides: 5. In germline, CDR1 is SGDLS, CDR2 YYNGEE. The CDR3 is made up of 15 amino acids. Here the CDR3 DNA reads TGTGCCAGCAGCGTACTTGACAGGGGGAGCACTGAAGCTTTCTTT. This gives the protein CASSVLDRGSTEAFF.

The rearrangement uses TRBV5-1 and TRBJ2-7; 7 bases line up with TRBD2. The CDR3 has 14 residues. The germline CDR1 and CDR2 sequences are SGHRS and YFSETQ. V trimming: 4 bases; J trimming: 7 bases; junction bases outside the gene matches: 11. The DNA for the CDR3 is TGCGCCAGCAGCCCCGGAGCGGGGTTTGAAGAGCAGTACTTC. It codes for CASSPGAGFEEQYF.

J is TRBJ1-3 and V is TRBV16; the match to TRBD1 covers 7 bases. There are 14 residues in the CDR3. The J segment lost 2 bases and the V segment lost 2 bases, leaving 0 bases of the junction unmatched. Germline assignment: CDR1 KGHSY and CDR2 FQNENV. CDR3 sequence: CASSQGQAGNTIYF. CDR3 coding DNA: TGTGCCAGCAGCCAAGGACAGGCTGGAAACACCATATATTTT.

This clone was detected only a few times. The CDR3 loop reads CASRGQDTDTQYF. In DNA, the CDR3 is TGCGCCAGCAGAGGACAGGACACAGATACGCAGTATTTT. This sequence joins TRBV10-2 and TRBJ2-3; the match to TRBD1 covers 7 bases. Trimming cost V 6 bases and J 2 bases; bases outside gene matches: 2. Germline CDR1 reads WSHSY; CDR2 reads SAAADI. CDR3 length equals 13 residues.

This chain links TRBV5-1 with TRBJ1-2; D gene ambiguous. Germline V gene sequence: CDR1 SGHRS, CDR2 YFSETQ. CDR3 length equals 12 residues. V was trimmed by 4 bases and J by 8 bases, leaving 12 bases between them. The CDR3 region has the DNA TGCGCCAGCAGCCCCCCGCCGGGGGGCTACACCTTC. Protein product: CASSPPPGGYTF. The full variable domain, completed using reference TRBV5-1 and TRBJ1-2, is KAGVTQTPRYLIKTRGQQVTLSCSPISGHRSVSWYQQTPGQGLQFLFEYFSETQRNKGNFPGRFSGRQFSNSRSEMNVSTLELGDSALYLCASSPPPGGYTFGSGTRLTVV.

Only one count was recorded for this clone. CDR3 nucleotides: TGCGCCAGCAGAGATACTAGCTCTACAAACAATGAGCAGTTCTTC. This translates into CASRDTSSTNNEQFF. The rearrangement links TRBV10-2 to TRBJ2-1, with D possibly matching TRBD2 (6 bases). Trimming took 6 bases from V and 5 from J, leaving 17 bases between them. There are 15 residues in the CDR3. Germline V gene sequence: CDR1 WSHSY, CDR2 SAAADI.

In its sample, this clone was seen a few times. The J gene is TRBJ2-7, the V gene TRBV11-2; weak D call: TRBD1 (6 bases). The CDR3 has 13 amino acids. CDR1 and CDR2 from the germline V gene are SGHAT and FQNNGV. The V end was cut by 3 bases, the J end by 8 bases, with 14 bases between. CDR3 sequence: CASSFQKGVKQYF. The CDR3 nucleotides read TGTGCCAGCAGCTTCCAGAAGGGGGTCAAGCAGTACTTC.

The V and J genes are TRBV5-4 and TRBJ1-6; 7 bases fit TRBD1. This CDR3 comprises 14 residues. Germline CDR1 SGHNT, CDR2 YYREEE (reference sequence). Trimming at V came to 5 bases and at J to 10 bases, leaving 9 bases not matched to a gene. CDR3 DNA sequence: TGTGCCAGCAGTGGAGGGGGCCCAAGATCACCCCTCCACTTT. This gives the protein CASSGGGPRSPLHF. Using reference TRBV5-4 and TRBJ1-6 for the parts outside the CDR3, the full variable domain is ETGVTQSPTHLIKTRGQQVTLRCSSQSGHNTVSWYQQALGQGPQFIFQYYREEENGRGNFPPRFSGLQFPNYSSELNVNALELDDSALYLCASSGGGPRSPLHFGNGTRLTVT.

The chain carries TRBV13 and TRBJ2-3; TRBD2 agrees at 8 bases. This CDR3 has 14 amino acids. Germline V lookup: CDR1 PRHDT, CDR2 FYEKMQ (reference sequence). The junction had 6 bases not matched to a gene; V was cut back by 3 bases and J by 7 bases. CDR3 residues: CASSFRTSPNTQYF. Here the CDR3 DNA reads TGTGCCAGCAGCTTTCGGACTAGCCCGAATACGCAGTATTTT. The variable domain in full, completed from reference TRBV13 and TRBJ2-3, reads AAGVIQSPRHLIKEKRETATLKCYPIPRHDTVYWYQQGPGQDPQFLISFYEKMQSDKGSIPDRFSAQQFSDYHSELNMSSLELGDSALYFCASSFRTSPNTQYFGPGTRLTVL.

The chain recombines TRBV15 with TRBJ1-5; perhaps TRBD1 as D (5 bases). CDR3 size: 15 residues. The V gene lost 0 bases and the J gene lost 8 bases, with 14 bases spanning the gap. Germline CDR1 is LNHNV and CDR2 is YYDKDF (reference sequence). CDR3 in amino acids: CATSRDKGDLKPQHF. The CDR3 DNA follows: TGTGCCACCAGCAGAGATAAAGGGGATTTAAAGCCCCAGCATTTT.

This clone was observed a handful of times. The V gene is TRBV4-1, the J gene TRBJ2-1, with 10 positions matching TRBD2. Germline CDR1 and CDR2: MGHRA and YSYEKL. Germline trimming cut 0 bases from V and 0 bases from J; bases unmatched to any gene: 2. CDR3 length: 17 residues. The CDR3 DNA is TGCGCCAGCAGCCAAGATCGGACTAGCGGCTCCTACAATGAGCAGTTCTTC. It yields the protein CASSQDRTSGSYNEQFF.